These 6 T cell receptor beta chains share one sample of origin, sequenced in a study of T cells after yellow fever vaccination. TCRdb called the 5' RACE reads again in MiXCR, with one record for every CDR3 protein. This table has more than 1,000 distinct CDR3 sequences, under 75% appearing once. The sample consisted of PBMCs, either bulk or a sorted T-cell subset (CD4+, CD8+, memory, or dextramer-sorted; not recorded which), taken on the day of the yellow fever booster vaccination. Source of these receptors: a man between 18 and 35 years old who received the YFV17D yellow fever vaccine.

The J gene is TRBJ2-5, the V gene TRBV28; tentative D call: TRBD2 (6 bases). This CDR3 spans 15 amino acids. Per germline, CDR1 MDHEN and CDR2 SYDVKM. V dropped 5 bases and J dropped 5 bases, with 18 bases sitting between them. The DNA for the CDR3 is TGTGCCAGCAGTCCACAGGAGGGCGTGGTGGAGACCCAGTACTTC. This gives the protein CASSPQEGVVETQYF.

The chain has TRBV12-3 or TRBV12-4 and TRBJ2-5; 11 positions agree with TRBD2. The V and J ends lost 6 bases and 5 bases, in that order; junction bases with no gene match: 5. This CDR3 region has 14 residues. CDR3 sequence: CASSIAGGQETQYF. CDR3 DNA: TGTGCCAGCAGCATAGCGGGGGGGCAGGAGACCCAGTACTTC.

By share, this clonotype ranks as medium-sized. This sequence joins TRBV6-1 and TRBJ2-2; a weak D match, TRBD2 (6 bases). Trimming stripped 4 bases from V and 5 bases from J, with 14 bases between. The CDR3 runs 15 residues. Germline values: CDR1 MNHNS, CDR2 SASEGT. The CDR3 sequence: CASSVPWGRTGELFF. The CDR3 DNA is TGTGCCAGCAGTGTCCCGTGGGGGAGGACCGGGGAGCTGTTTTTT.

The CDR3 DNA follows: TGCAGCGTTTGGGGGGCAGGGGGTCTTGACTACGAGCAGTACTTC. Translation: CSVWGAGGLDYEQYF. This chain uses TRBV29-1 with TRBJ2-7, with D perhaps matching TRBD1 (7 bases). Germline CDR1 is SQVTM and CDR2 is ANQGSEA. CDR3 length: 15 residues. Trimming shortened V by 5 bases and J by 3 bases, and 20 bases separated the two germline ends.

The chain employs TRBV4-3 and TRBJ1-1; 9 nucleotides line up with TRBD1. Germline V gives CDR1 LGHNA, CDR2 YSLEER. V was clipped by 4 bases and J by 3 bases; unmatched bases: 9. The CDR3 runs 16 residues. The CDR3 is CASSLFLDRGDTEAFF. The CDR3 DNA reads TGCGCCAGCAGCCTCTTTCTGGACAGGGGAGACACTGAAGCTTTCTTT.

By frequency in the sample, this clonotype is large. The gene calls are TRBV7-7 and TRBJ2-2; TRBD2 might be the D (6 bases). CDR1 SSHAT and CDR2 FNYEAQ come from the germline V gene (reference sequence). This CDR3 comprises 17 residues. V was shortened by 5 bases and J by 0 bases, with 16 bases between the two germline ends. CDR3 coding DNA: TGTGCCAGCAGCCTCTTGTCACGCGGGGCGAACACCGGGGAGCTGTTTTTT. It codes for CASSLLSRGANTGELFF.